The present entry profiles one TCR beta chain with its context. The sample originates from a study of siplizumab effects on memory and regulatory T cells. Data came from immunoSEQ multiplex PCR; TCRdb stores just in-frame clones and leaves some out. The table lists approximately 100,000 clones, approximately 93% of them singletons, with approximately 0.6% in the top ten. Trimming at V came to 7 bases and at J to 7 bases, leaving 6 bases not matched to a gene. Germline assignment: CDR1 MNHNY and CDR2 SVGAGI (reference sequence). The CDR3 sequence is 13 residues long. The chain couples TRBV6-6 to TRBJ1-4; 7 bases line up with TRBD1. This clonotype was sampled from a human donor in good health. Input material: Tregs sorted from blood. The CDR3 nucleotides read TGTGCCAGCAAACAAGGGGGCGGTGAAAAACTGTTTTTT. Translated: CASKQGGGEKLFF.